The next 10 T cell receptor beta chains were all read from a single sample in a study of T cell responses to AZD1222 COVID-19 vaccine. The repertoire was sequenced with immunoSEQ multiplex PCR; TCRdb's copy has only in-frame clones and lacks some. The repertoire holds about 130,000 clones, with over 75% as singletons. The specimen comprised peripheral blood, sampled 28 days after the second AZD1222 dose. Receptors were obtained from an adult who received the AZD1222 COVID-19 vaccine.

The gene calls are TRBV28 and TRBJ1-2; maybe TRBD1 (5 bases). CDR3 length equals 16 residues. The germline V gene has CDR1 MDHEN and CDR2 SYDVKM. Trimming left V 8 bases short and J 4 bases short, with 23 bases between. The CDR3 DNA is TGTGCCAGCTGGACTTGGGGAGACAGAACCCTCTATGGCTACACCTTC. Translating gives CASWTWGDRTLYGYTF.

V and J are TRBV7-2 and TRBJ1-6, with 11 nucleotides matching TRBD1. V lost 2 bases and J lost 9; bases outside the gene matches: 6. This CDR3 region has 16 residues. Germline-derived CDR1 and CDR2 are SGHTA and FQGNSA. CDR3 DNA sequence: TGTGCCAGCAGCTTATTGGTGGGACAGGGGGTTTCACCCCTCCACTTT. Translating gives CASSLLVGQGVSPLHF.

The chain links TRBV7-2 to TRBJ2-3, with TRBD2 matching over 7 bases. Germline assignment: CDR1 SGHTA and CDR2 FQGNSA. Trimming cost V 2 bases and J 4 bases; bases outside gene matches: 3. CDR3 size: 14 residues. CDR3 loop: CASSLSGEADTQYF. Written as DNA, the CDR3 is TGTGCCAGCAGCTTAAGCGGGGAGGCAGATACGCAGTATTTT.

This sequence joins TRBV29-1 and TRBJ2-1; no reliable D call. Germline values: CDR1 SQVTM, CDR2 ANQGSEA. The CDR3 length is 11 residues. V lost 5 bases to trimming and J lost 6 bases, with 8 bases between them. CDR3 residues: CSVRATNEQFF. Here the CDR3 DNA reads TGCAGCGTTCGGGCTACCAATGAGCAGTTCTTC.

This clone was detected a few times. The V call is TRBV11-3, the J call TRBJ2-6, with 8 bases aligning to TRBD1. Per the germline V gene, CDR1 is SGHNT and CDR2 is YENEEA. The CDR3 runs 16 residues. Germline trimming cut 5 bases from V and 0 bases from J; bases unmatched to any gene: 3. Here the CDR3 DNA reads TGTGCCAGCAGCCCCGGGACAGGCTCTGGGGCCAACGTCCTGACTTTC. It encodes CASSPGTGSGANVLTF. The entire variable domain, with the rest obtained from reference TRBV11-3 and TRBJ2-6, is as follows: EAGVVQSPRYKIIEKKQPVAFWCNPISGHNTLYWYLQNLGQGPELLIRYENEEAVDDSQLPKDRFSAERLKGVDSTLKIQPAELGDSAVYLCASSPGTGSGANVLTFGAGSRLTVL.

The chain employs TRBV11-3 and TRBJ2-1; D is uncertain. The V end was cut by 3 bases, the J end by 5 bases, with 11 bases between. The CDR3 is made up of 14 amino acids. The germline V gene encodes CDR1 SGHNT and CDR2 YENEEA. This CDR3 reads CASSLGRSDNEQFF. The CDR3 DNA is TGTGCCAGCAGCTTGGGAAGGTCTGACAATGAGCAGTTCTTC.

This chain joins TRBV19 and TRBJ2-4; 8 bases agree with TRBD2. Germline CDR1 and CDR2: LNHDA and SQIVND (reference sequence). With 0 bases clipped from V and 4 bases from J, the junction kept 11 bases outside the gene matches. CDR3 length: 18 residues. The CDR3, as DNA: TGTGCCAGTAGTATAGACCGCGCCGGGGGGGGGCGTAAAAACATTCAGTACTTC. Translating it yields CASSIDRAGGGRKNIQYF.

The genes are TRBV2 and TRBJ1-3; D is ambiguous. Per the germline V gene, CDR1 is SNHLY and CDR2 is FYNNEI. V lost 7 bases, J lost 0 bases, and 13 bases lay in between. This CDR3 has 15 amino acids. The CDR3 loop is CASIPVEFSGNTIYF. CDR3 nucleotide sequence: TGTGCCAGCATCCCCGTGGAATTCTCTGGAAACACCATATATTTT.

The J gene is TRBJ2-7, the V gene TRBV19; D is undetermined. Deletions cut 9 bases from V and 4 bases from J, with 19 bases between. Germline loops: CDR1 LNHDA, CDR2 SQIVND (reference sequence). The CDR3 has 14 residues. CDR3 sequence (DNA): TGTGCCAGCGCGGAGTCTCTGACGCTATACGAGCAGTACTTC. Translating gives CASAESLTLYEQYF.

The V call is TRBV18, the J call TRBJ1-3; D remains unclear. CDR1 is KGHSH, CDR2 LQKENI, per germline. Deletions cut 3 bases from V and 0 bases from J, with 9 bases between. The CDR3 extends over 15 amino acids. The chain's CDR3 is CASSPGLISGNTIYF. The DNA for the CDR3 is TGTGCCAGCTCACCGGGATTAATCTCTGGAAACACCATATATTTT.